This passage covers 26 T cell receptor beta chains from one sample sequenced in a study of regulatory T cells in long-lasting Graves disease. Sequencing libraries for TCR beta were prepared with iRepertoire HTBI primers and Arm-PCR of CDR3 regions. TCRdb itself ran the multiplex PCR reads through MiXCR, one entry per CDR3 protein. Among around 460,000 distinct CDR3 sequences, 20% to 25% were seen once, and the ten largest hold approximately 14%. Noted time point: persistent/refractory GD, antithyroid drugs over 5 years with positive TRAb. The TCR library was prepared using RNA isolated from PBMCs. Sample: peripheral blood mononuclear cells (PBMCs), taken when the disease was refractory, from a patient treated with antithyroid drugs. Source of these receptors: a female donor with Graves disease.

With regard to this clonotype: This may be a read error: a much more frequent sequence differs by one nucleotide. V and J are TRBV6-2 or TRBV6-3 and TRBJ2-2; no definite D call. CDR1 and CDR2 from the germline V gene are MNHEY and SVGEGT. V dropped 7 bases and J dropped 8 bases, with 23 bases sitting between them. This CDR3 has 16 amino acids. CDR3: CASTNHDRRTRGELFF. The CDR3 DNA follows: TGTGCCAGCACTAACCATGACCGACGAACCCGAGGGGAGCTGTTTTTT.

The chain has TRBV3-1 and TRBJ1-5; D unresolved. V was shortened by 1 base and J by 8 bases, with 9 bases between the two germline ends. Germline V gives CDR1 LGHDT, CDR2 YNNKEL (reference sequence). The CDR3 sequence is 13 residues long. The chain's CDR3 is CASSQGDGEPQHF. The CDR3 nucleotides are TGTGCCAGCAGCCAAGGTGATGGGGAGCCCCAGCATTTT.

This clonotype was observed a single time. The chain joins TRBV3-1 to TRBJ1-5, with D unresolved. This CDR3 region has 12 residues. Germline-derived CDR1 and CDR2 are LGHDT and YNNKEL (reference sequence). Trimming pared 4 bases from V and 6 bases from J, leaving 7 bases between. The DNA for the CDR3 is TGTGCCAGCAGCCGAGGTCGTCAGCCCCAGCATTTT. Its translation is CASSRGRQPQHF.

The V and J genes are TRBV5-6 and TRBJ2-2; TRBD1 aligns across 7 bases. CDR1 is SGHDT and CDR2 is YYEEEE in the germline V gene. Trimming at V came to 5 bases and at J to 6 bases, leaving 7 bases not matched to a gene. This CDR3 is built from 14 residues. CDR3 nucleotides: TGTGCCAGCAGTAGACAGGGTCTGGCCGGGGAGCTGTTTTTT. Translating it yields CASSRQGLAGELFF.

The J gene is TRBJ1-2, the V gene TRBV25-1, with D perhaps TRBD1 (5 bases). The CDR3 totals 14 residues. The ends were cut back, 1 base at V and 8 bases at J, with 14 bases in the middle. The V gene's germline CDR1 is MGHDK and CDR2 SYGVNS. The CDR3, as DNA: TGTGCCAGCAGTGAATCGGGTAGGGGTTCCGGCTACACCTTC. Its protein product is CASSESGRGSGYTF.

The CDR3 spells CASSEWPPGQGRNTGELFF. CDR3 DNA: TGTGCCAGCAGTGAATGGCCCCCCGGGCAGGGAAGAAACACCGGGGAGCTGTTTTTT. V usage is TRBV25-1 and J usage is TRBJ2-2, with a tentative D call TRBD1 (5 bases). Trimming pared 1 base from V and 2 bases from J, leaving 20 bases between. Germline assignment: CDR1 MGHDK and CDR2 SYGVNS. This CDR3 comprises 19 residues.

The CDR3, as DNA: TGTGCCAGTAGTATAGACTCCGGGACACATAGCAATCAGCCCCAGCATTTT. It specifies CASSIDSGTHSNQPQHF. The genes are TRBV19 and TRBJ1-5, with D possibly being TRBD1 (6 bases). Germline lookup yields CDR1 LNHDA and CDR2 SQIVND (reference sequence). V was cut by 0 bases and J by 0 bases, with 12 bases left in between. The CDR3 is 17 amino acids. Together with reference TRBV19 and TRBJ1-5, the CDR3 gives the full variable domain: DGGITQSPKYLFRKEGQNVTLSCEQNLNHDAMYWYRQDPGQGLRLIYYSQIVNDFQKGDIAEGYSVSREKKESFPLTVTSAQKNPTAFYLCASSIDSGTHSNQPQHFGDGTRLSIL.

The chain recombines TRBV7-9 with TRBJ2-7; D perhaps matches TRBD2 (7 bases). Trimming left V 2 bases short and J 2 bases short, with 19 bases between. The germline V gene has CDR1 SEHNR and CDR2 FQNEAQ (reference sequence). This CDR3 is built from 17 residues. The CDR3 DNA follows: TGTGCCAGCAGCTTAACGCTGGGGGGGCAGCCTACCTACGAGCAGTACTTC. As protein: CASSLTLGGQPTYEQYF.

CDR3 protein: CASSIAGELYEQYF. CDR3 in DNA: TGTGCCAGTAGTATTGCGGGAGAACTCTACGAGCAGTACTTC. This chain joins TRBV19 and TRBJ2-7; TRBD2 aligns across 7 bases. Germline V gives CDR1 LNHDA, CDR2 SQIVND (reference sequence). The CDR3 is made up of 14 amino acids. The J segment lost 3 bases and the V segment lost 3 bases, leaving 5 bases of the junction unmatched.

For this clonotype: A read error may explain this, as a much larger clone is one base away. The V gene is TRBV27, the J gene TRBJ2-7, with D uncertain. The CDR3 consists of 11 residues. CDR1 MNHEY and CDR2 SMNVEV come from the germline V gene (reference sequence). The V gene lost 6 bases and the J gene lost 2 bases, with 5 bases spanning the gap. The CDR3 nucleotides are TGTGCCAGCAGGCAACCCTACGAGCAGTACTTC. Amino acids: CASRQPYEQYF.

This clonotype was observed at least ten times. This chain connects TRBV7-2 to TRBJ1-5, with a possible D match to TRBD1 (5 bases). The V end lost 2 bases, the J end lost 12 bases, and 14 bases lay between the germline ends. Germline V gene lookup returns CDR1 SGHTA and CDR2 FQGNSA. CDR3 length: 13 residues. CDR3 in amino acids: CASSLQPSGGQHF. As DNA, the CDR3 is TGTGCCAGCAGCTTACAGCCCTCGGGGGGCCAGCATTTT.

The chain has TRBV5-1 and TRBJ2-3; possible D gene TRBD1, 6 bases. This CDR3 comprises 14 residues. Deletions cut 2 bases from V and 2 bases from J, with 9 bases between. The germline V gene has CDR1 SGHRS and CDR2 YFSETQ. The CDR3: CASSFRDNTDTQYF. The CDR3 coding sequence is TGCGCCAGCAGCTTCCGGGACAACACAGATACGCAGTATTTT.

This clonotype was detected only a few times. The rearrangement links TRBV29-1 to TRBJ1-1; 7 bases are shared with TRBD1. The CDR3 sequence is 14 residues long. V lost 6 bases and J lost 6; bases outside the gene matches: 13. Germline CDR1 is SQVTM and CDR2 is ANQGSEA. The CDR3 reads CSVLPQGGGAEAFF. DNA of the CDR3: TGCAGCGTACTACCTCAGGGGGGGGGTGCTGAAGCTTTCTTT.

This clonotype was seen at least ten times. This rearrangement joins TRBV29-1 to TRBJ2-7; 10 nucleotides align to TRBD2. Germline CDR1 SQVTM, CDR2 ANQGSEA. The V gene end was trimmed by 3 bases and the J gene end by 3 bases; junction bases not matched to a gene: 2. The CDR3 sequence is 13 residues long. The DNA for the CDR3 is TGCAGCGTTGAGCTAGCGGGAGTCTACGAGCAGTACTTC. Translated: CSVELAGVYEQYF.

This clonotype was counted many times. The chain carries TRBV7-9 and TRBJ2-7, with 7 positions matching TRBD1. Germline V gene lookup returns CDR1 SEHNR and CDR2 FQNEAQ (reference sequence). Trimming took 3 bases from V and 4 from J; bases not matched to a gene: 6. This CDR3 region has 14 residues. CDR3 sequence: CASSLNQGEYEQYF. The CDR3 bases are TGTGCCAGCAGCTTGAACCAGGGGGAATACGAGCAGTACTTC.

This clonotype came up many times. The gene calls are TRBV11-3 and TRBJ2-7; D perhaps matches TRBD2 (5 bases). The CDR3 covers 13 residues. V was shortened by 6 bases and J by 0 bases, with 9 bases between the two germline ends. Germline loops: CDR1 SGHNT, CDR2 YENEEA. In DNA, the CDR3 is TGTGCCAGCAGTTCTAGCCACTCCTACGAGCAGTACTTC. This encodes CASSSSHSYEQYF.

In its sample, this clonotype was seen a few times. The chain links TRBV7-9 to TRBJ1-2; perhaps TRBD1 as D (5 bases). Germline-derived CDR1 and CDR2 are SEHNR and FQNEAQ (reference sequence). Trimming stripped 5 bases from V and 3 bases from J, with 19 bases between. This CDR3 has 16 amino acids. CDR3 nucleotides: TGTGCCAGCAGCCGTCGGTCTGGGGGGTCTCACTATGGCTACACCTTC. This encodes CASSRRSGGSHYGYTF. Full variable domain (rest looked up from reference TRBV7-9 and TRBJ1-2): DTGVSQNPRHKITKRGQNVTFRCDPISEHNRLYWYRQTLGQGPEFLTYFQNEAQLEKSRLLSDRFSAERPKGSFSTLEIQRTEQGDSAMYLCASSRRSGGSHYGYTFGSGTRLTVV.

The table lists this clonotype with many counts. The V gene is TRBV20-1, the J gene TRBJ2-7, with D perhaps TRBD1 (6 bases). CDR1 and CDR2 (germline): DFQATT, SNEGSKA (reference sequence). The CDR3 runs 15 residues. V lost 0 bases, J lost 4 bases, and 16 bases lay in between. The CDR3 loop is CSARDMRQDLYEQYF. The CDR3 nucleotides are TGCAGTGCTAGAGATATGCGACAGGATCTTTACGAGCAGTACTTC.

CDR3 in DNA: TGTGCCATCAGGGACAGGACCTACGAGCAGTACTTC. Amino acid sequence: CAIRDRTYEQYF. The chain couples TRBV10-3 to TRBJ2-7; 7 nucleotides align to TRBD1. Germline assignment: CDR1 ENHRY and CDR2 SYGVKD. The ends lost 6 bases at V and 2 bases at J; junction bases unmatched: 1. This CDR3 has 12 residues.

About this clonotype itself: This may be a read error, as it is one base from a much larger clone. The chain couples TRBV29-1 to TRBJ1-1, with D possibly being TRBD1 (6 bases). The CDR3 spans 13 residues. CDR1 is SQVTM and CDR2 is ANQGSEA in the germline V gene. The CDR3 region has the DNA TGCAGCGTTCGGTCGAATCGGGACACTGAAGTTTTCTTT. Translating it yields CSVRSNRDTEVFF.

This clonotype has ten or more counts. The chain carries TRBV6-1 and TRBJ1-5; no clear D gene. The CDR3 has 15 amino acids. Germline CDR1 is MNHNS and CDR2 is SASEGT. V shed 7 bases and J shed 3 bases, with 16 bases lying between them. The CDR3 DNA is TGTGCCAGCAAAAAAACCTCGGGGTCCAATCAGCCCCAGCATTTT. It translates to CASKKTSGSNQPQHF.

There are many counts of this clonotype. The gene calls are TRBV28 and TRBJ1-1; D not resolved. The germline V and J ends were trimmed by 3 bases and 5 bases, with 10 bases remaining between them. Germline assignment: CDR1 MDHEN and CDR2 SYDVKM. The CDR3 runs to 13 residues. CDR3 sequence reads: CASSFAVRTEAFF. In DNA, the CDR3 is TGTGCCAGCAGTTTTGCGGTGAGGACTGAAGCTTTCTTT.

This chain uses TRBV19 with TRBJ1-3; TRBD1 agrees at 7 bases. Per the germline V gene, CDR1 is LNHDA and CDR2 is SQIVND (reference sequence). This CDR3 contains 13 residues. V was clipped by 8 bases and J by 2 bases; unmatched bases: 3. CDR3 protein: CASGQGAGNTIYF. CDR3 nucleotide sequence: TGTGCCAGTGGCCAGGGGGCTGGAAACACCATATATTTT.

This clonotype was seen a few times. The chain uses TRBV10-3 and TRBJ1-3, with a tentative D call TRBD1 (5 bases). Germline V CDR1 and CDR2: ENHRY, SYGVKD. V was pared by 11 bases and J by 0 bases, with 11 bases between. The CDR3 length is 13 residues. CDR3 DNA sequence: TGTGCCTCCCAGGGTTTCTCTGGAAACACCATATATTTT. Translating it yields CASQGFSGNTIYF.

This clonotype has just a few counts. The gene calls are TRBV12-3 or TRBV12-4 and TRBJ1-5, with D perhaps TRBD1 (5 bases). The CDR3 is 15 residues long. Trimming removed 0 bases at V and 4 bases at J, with 10 bases between. The CDR3 spells CASSLAQGRNQPQHF. The DNA for the CDR3 is TGTGCCAGCAGTTTAGCGCAGGGTAGGAATCAGCCCCAGCATTTT.

Remarks on this clonotype: At one end the junction does not follow the germline gene, possibly because of a read error. The chain recombines TRBV20-1 with TRBJ2-2, with D possibly TRBD2 on 7 matching bases. The CDR3 extends over 14 amino acids. Germline V gene sequence: CDR1 DFQATT, CDR2 SNEGSKA (reference sequence). The CDR3 protein is CSALRGGPYGELLF. The CDR3, as DNA: TGCAGTGCGCTAAGGGGGGGGCCCTACGGGGAGCTGCTTTTT.